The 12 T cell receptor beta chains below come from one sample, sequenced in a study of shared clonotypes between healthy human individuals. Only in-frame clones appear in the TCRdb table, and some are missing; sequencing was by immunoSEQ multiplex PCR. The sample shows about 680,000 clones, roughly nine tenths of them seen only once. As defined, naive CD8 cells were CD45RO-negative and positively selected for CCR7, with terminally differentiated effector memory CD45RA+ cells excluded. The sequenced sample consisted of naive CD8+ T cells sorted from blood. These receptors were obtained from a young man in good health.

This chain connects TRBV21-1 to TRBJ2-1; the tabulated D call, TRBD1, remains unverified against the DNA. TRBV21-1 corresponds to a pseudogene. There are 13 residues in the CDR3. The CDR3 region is CASSKARTGGEFF. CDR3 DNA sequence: TGTGCCAGCAGCAAAGCGCGGACAGGGGGGGAGTTCTTC.

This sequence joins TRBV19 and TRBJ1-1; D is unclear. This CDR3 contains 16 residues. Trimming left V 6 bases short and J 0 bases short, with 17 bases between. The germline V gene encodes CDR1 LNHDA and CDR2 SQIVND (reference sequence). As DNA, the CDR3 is TGTGCCAGTAGCCCCTATGTGGGAAAAATGAACACTGAAGCTTTCTTT. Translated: CASSPYVGKMNTEAFF.

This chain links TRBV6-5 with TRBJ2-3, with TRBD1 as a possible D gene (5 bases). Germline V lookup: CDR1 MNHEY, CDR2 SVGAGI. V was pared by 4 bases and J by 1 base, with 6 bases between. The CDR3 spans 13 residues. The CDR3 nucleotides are TGTGCCAGCAGTTTCAGGGGCACAGATACGCAGTATTTT. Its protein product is CASSFRGTDTQYF.

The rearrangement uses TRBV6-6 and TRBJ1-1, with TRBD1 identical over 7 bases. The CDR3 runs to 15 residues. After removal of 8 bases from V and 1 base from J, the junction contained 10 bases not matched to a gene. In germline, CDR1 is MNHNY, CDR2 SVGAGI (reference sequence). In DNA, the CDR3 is TGTGCCAGCCTTACTTTAGACAGGGCGAACACTGAAGCTTTCTTT. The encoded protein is CASLTLDRANTEAFF.

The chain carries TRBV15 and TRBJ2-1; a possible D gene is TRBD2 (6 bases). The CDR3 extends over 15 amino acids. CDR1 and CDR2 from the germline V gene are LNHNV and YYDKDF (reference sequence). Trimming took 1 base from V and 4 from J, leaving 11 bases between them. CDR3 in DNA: TGTGCCACCAGCAGAGCGGGAGAGGGGTACAATGAGCAGTTCTTC. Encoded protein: CATSRAGEGYNEQFF.

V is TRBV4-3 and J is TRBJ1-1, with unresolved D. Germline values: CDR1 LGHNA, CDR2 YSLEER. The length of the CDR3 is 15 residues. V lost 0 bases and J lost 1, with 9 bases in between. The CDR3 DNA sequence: TGCGCCAGCAGCCAAGATTTGGGAGAGAACACTGAAGCTTTCTTT. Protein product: CASSQDLGENTEAFF.

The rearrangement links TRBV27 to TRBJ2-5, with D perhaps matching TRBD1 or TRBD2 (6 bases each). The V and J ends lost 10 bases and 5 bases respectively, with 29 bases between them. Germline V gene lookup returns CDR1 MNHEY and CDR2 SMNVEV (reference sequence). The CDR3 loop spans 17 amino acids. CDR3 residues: CATAGVWSGGHIETQYF. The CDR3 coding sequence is TGTGCCACCGCAGGGGTTTGGTCCGGGGGTCATATCGAGACCCAGTACTTC.

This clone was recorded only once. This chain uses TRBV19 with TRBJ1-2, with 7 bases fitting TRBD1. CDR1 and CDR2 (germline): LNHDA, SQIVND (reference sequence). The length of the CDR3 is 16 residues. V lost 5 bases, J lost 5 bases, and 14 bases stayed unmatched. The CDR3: CASSLQGGGSWYGYTF. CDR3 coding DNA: TGTGCCAGTAGTCTACAAGGGGGCGGCAGTTGGTATGGCTACACCTTC.

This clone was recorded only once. CDR3 loop: CASSLGVLAGRLLTDTQYF. The CDR3 nucleotides read TGTGCCAGCAGCTTGGGGGTTCTAGCGGGAAGACTTCTCACAGATACGCAGTATTTT. The rearrangement links TRBV5-5 to TRBJ2-3, with 9 bases matching TRBD2. There are 19 residues in the CDR3. CDR1 is SGHKS and CDR2 is YYEKEE in the germline V gene (reference sequence). Germline trimming cut 0 bases from V and 2 bases from J; bases unmatched to any gene: 13.

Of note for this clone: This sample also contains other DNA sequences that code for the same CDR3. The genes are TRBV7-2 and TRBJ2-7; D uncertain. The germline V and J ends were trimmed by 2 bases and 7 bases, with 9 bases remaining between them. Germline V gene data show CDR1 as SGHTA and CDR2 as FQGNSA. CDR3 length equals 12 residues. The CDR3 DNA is TGTGCCAGCAGCTTAAGCCCCCGGGAGCAGTACTTC. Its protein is CASSLSPREQYF.

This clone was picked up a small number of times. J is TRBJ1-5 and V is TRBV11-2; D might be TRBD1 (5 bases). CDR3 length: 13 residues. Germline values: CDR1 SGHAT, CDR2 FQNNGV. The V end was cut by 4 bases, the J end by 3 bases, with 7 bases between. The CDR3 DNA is TGTGCCAGCAGCTCAGGGCCCAATCAGCCCCAGCATTTT. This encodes CASSSGPNQPQHF. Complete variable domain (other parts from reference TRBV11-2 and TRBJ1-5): EAGVAQSPRYKIIEKRQSVAFWCNPISGHATLYWYQQILGQGPKLLIQFQNNGVVDDSQLPKDRFSAERLKGVDSTLKIQPAKLEDSAVYLCASSSGPNQPQHFGDGTRLSIL.

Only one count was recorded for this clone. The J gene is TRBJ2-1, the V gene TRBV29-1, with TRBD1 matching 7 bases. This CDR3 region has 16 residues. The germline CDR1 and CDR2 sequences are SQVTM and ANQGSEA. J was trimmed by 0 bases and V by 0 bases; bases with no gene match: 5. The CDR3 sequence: CSVEEISGGSYNEQFF. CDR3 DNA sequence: TGCAGCGTTGAAGAAATTTCAGGGGGCTCCTACAATGAGCAGTTCTTC.